This T cell receptor beta chain originates from a study of blood T cell repertoires in COVID-19 (TCRdb year 2020). Regarding the complete study: Samples from collaborators originated in the United States, Italy and Spain and spanned both the acute and convalescent phases of COVID-19. Where available, HLA class I and class II types were obtained from metadata supplied by the sample provider rather than from assay-based typing. Deeply sampled blood TCRbeta repertoires from subjects exposed to, actively infected with, or recovered from COVID-19 were included in the dataset. The samples were drawn from the first 160 participants of the ongoing ImmuneRACE study and from 1,254 subjects provided by 6 global collaborators. The material from the prospective study consisted of cDNA or gDNA derived from T cells, B-cell-depleted T cells, or PBMCs. The repertoires were released in a freely available public database intended as a resource for research on the immune response to SARS-CoV-2. Nearly every sample came with metadata listing a de-identified subject ID, COVID-19 status, age in years and sex. The full study reports these points: The amount of clinical and demographic metadata varied by source and participant and was provided uncurated.

Enrolling through a virtual design, the prospective study's participants ranged in age from roughly 18 to 90 years and lived across roughly 23 United States geographic areas. In the prospective study, cohorts were assigned on the basis of participant-reported clinical history obtained from a screening survey and a study questionnaire. For ImmuneRACE Cohort 3, a participant was defined as recovered based on two consecutive negative NP/OP PCR tests, clearance by a healthcare professional, or resolution of symptoms. In the prospective study, mobile phlebotomists collected whole blood, serum and a nasopharyngeal or oropharyngeal swab from each participant. Additional blood draws and questionnaires over a roughly two-month period could optionally be provided by prospective study participants. Prospective study blood samples were shipped either frozen or at room temperature before DNA extraction. Trimming at the junction amounts to 8 bases on V and 0 bases on J, and the germline ends lie 11 bases apart. The CDR3 runs 15 amino acids, cysteine and phenylalanine included. The retained sequence is limited to the CDR3, 45 bases, with the frame set at the first base. The germline V gene sets CDR1 to MDHEN and CDR2 to SYDVKM.

TCRbeta CDR3 regions were amplified from genomic DNA by means of the immunoSEQ Assay, a bias-controlled multiplex PCR. Per the original workflow: Nucleated cell counts per sample were estimated from amplification of reference gene primers within the assay. To quantify the absolute abundance of each unique TCRbeta CDR3 rearrangement, sequence reads were collapsed and filtered. Productive Simpson clonality was computed per sample as the square root of Simpson's diversity index over productive rearrangements. Not all clones reach the TCRdb copy of this immuneACCESS table, which keeps in-frame sequences only. Checked studies attribute under half of the gap to unresolved V genes and leave the rest unexplained. V and J calls and clone size follow that table, whereas D and trimming were derived from the DNA. This sample holds some 330,000 clones; more than 85% were observed only once. The ten largest clones capture 18% of the sample.

Of note for this clone: There is no known antigen for this receptor. Base qualities were left out, and no much larger clone turns up one base away.

The sequencing sample was made of PBMCs or T cells enriched from blood (not recorded which). This sequence originates from a woman in her 30s who had recovered from COVID-19. The chain employs TRBV28 and TRBJ1-6, and possibly TRBD1, on 5 matching bases. The DNA sequence is TGTGCCAGCCGCCGACAGAGCTCCTATAATTCACCCCTCCACTTT. It is translated as CASRRQSSYNSPLHF.